There are a few counts of the clone carrying this T cell receptor (beta chain). This sample was included in a study of radiation and T cells in renal cell carcinoma. Repertoires were generated with immunoSEQ multiplex PCR, while TCRdb's copy carries only in-frame clones and drops some. The repertoire includes 150,000 to 180,000 clones, over 80% of them detected once, and about an eighth sits in the top ten. V gave up 6 bases and J gave up 3 bases, with 11 bases separating them. This CDR3 region has 13 residues. CDR1 and CDR2 from the germline V gene are LNHDA and SQIVND (reference sequence). Time point in this sample: blood 2 weeks post-SBRT. Regarding treatment: 15 Gy SBRT to primary tumor, nephrectomy 4 weeks later.

The source of this sequence is a woman aged 45 to 65 with renal cell carcinoma. The sequences come from blood, collected from a patient whose treatment included radiotherapy and nephrectomy. The chain recombines TRBV19 with TRBJ1-1; D call uncertain. CDR3 in DNA: TGTGCCAGTAGCCCCCTTCCCTACACTGAAGCTTTCTTT. This encodes CASSPLPYTEAFF.